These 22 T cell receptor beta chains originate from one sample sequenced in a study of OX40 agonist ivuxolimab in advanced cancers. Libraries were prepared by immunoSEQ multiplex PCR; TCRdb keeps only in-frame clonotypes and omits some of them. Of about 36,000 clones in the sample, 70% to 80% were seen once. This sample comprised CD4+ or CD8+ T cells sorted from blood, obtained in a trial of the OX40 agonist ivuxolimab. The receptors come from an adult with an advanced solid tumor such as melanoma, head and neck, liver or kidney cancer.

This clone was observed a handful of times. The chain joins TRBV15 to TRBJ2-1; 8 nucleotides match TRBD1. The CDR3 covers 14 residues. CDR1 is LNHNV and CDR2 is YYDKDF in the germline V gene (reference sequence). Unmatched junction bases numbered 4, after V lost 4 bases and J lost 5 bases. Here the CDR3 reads CATSTGQGNNEQFF. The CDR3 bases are TGTGCCACCAGCACCGGACAGGGTAACAATGAGCAGTTCTTC.

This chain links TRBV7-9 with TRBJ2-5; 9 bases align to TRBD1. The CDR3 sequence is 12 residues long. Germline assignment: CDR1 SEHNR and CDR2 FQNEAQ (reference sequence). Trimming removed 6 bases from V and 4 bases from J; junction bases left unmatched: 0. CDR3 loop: CASRQGAETQYF. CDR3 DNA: TGTGCCAGCAGACAGGGGGCAGAGACCCAGTACTTC.

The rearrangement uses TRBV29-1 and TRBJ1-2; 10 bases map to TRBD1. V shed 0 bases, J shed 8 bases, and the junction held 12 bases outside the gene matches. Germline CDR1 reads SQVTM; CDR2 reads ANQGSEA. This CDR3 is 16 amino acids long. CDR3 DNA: TGCAGCGTTGAAGATAGGGACAGGGGACGAGAGCACGGCTACACCTTC. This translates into CSVEDRDRGREHGYTF.

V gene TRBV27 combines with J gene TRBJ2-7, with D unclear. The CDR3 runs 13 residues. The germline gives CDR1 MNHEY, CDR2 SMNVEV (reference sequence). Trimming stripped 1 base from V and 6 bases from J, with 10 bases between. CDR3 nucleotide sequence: TGTGCCAGCAGTTTATTTGGTCTCAGCGAGCAGTACTTC. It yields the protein CASSLFGLSEQYF.

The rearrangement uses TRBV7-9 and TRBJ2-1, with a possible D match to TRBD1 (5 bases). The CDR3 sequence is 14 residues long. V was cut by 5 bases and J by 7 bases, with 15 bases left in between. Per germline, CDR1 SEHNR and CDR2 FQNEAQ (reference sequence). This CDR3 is CASSDTQGPNEQFF. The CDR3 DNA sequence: TGTGCCAGCAGCGATACGCAGGGTCCGAATGAGCAGTTCTTC.

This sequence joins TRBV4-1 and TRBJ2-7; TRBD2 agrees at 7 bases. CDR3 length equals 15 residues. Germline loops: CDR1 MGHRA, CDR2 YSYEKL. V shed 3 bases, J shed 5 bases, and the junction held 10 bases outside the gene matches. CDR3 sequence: CASSHSTSAGDEQYF. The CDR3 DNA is TGCGCCAGCAGCCATTCAACTAGCGCGGGCGACGAGCAGTACTTC.

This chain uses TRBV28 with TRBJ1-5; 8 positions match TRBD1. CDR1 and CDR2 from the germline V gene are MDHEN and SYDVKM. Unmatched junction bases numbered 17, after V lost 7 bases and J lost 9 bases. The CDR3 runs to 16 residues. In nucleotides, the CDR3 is TGTGCCAGCACTCCCGGGTTGATGGGACAGGATTCGCCCCAGCATTTT. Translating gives CASTPGLMGQDSPQHF.

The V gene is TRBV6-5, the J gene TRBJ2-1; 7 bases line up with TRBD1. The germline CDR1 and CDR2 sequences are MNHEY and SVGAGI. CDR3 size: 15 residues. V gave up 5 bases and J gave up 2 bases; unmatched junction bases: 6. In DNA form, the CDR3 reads TGTGCCAGCAGTCCCACCGGGACAGCCTACAATGAGCAGTTCTTC. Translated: CASSPTGTAYNEQFF.

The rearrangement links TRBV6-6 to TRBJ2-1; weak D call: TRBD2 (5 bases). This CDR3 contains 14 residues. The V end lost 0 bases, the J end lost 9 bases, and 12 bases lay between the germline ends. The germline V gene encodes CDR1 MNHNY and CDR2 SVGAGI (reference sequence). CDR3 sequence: CASSYSVGGSEQFF. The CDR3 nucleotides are TGTGCCAGCAGTTACTCCGTAGGAGGTTCTGAGCAGTTCTTC.

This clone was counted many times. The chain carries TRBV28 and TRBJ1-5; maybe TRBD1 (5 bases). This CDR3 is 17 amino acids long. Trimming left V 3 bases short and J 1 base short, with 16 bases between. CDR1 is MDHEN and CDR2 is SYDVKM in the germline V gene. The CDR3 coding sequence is TGTGCCAGCAGTTTTTGGGAGAAATCAGGGAGCAATCAGCCCCAGCATTTT. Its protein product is CASSFWEKSGSNQPQHF.

The CDR3 loop is CASSHLTGNGYTF. The CDR3 DNA is TGTGCCAGCAGCCACCTAACAGGGAATGGCTACACCTTC. The chain is built from TRBV7-6 and TRBJ1-2; tentative D call: TRBD1 (6 bases). This CDR3 region has 13 residues. Germline V CDR1 and CDR2: SGHVS, FNYEAQ. V gave up 5 bases and J gave up 6 bases, with 13 bases separating them.

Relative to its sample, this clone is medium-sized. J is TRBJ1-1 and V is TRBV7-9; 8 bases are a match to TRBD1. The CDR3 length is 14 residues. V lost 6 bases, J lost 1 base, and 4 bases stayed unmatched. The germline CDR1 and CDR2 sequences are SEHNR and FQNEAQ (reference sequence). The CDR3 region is CASRSGQGNTEAFF. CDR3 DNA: TGTGCCAGCAGATCCGGACAGGGGAACACTGAAGCTTTCTTT.

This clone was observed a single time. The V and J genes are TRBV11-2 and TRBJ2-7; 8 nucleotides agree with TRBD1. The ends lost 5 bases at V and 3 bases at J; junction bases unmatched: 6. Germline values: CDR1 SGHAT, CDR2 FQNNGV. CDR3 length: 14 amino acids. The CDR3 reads CASSPWDRSYEQYF. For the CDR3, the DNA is TGTGCCAGCAGCCCTTGGGACAGGAGCTACGAGCAGTACTTC. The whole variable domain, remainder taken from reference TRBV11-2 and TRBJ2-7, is EAGVAQSPRYKIIEKRQSVAFWCNPISGHATLYWYQQILGQGPKLLIQFQNNGVVDDSQLPKDRFSAERLKGVDSTLKIQPAKLEDSAVYLCASSPWDRSYEQYFGPGTRLTVT.

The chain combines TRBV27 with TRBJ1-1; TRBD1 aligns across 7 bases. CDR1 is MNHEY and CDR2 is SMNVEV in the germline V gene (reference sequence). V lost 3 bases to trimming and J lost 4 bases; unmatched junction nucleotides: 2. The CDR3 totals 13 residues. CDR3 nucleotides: TGTGCCAGCAGTTTGCAGGGGGGCACTGAAGCTTTCTTT. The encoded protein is CASSLQGGTEAFF.

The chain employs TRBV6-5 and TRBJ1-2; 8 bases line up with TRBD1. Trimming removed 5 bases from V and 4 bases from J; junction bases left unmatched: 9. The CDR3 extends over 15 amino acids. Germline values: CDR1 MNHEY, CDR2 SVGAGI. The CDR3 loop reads CASSRRVTGGYGYTF. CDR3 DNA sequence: TGTGCCAGCAGTCGTAGGGTCACAGGGGGCTATGGCTACACCTTC.

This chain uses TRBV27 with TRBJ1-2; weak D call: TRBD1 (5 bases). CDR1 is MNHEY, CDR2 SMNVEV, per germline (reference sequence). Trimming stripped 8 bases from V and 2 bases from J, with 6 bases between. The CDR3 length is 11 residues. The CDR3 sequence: CASRGNYGYTF. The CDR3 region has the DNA TGTGCCAGCCGGGGGAACTATGGCTACACCTTC.

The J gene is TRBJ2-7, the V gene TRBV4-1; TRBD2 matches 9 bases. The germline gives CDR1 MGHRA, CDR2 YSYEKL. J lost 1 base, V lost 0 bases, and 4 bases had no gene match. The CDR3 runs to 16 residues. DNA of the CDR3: TGCGCCAGCAGCCAAGATAGGACTAGCGTATCCTACGAGCAGTACTTC. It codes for CASSQDRTSVSYEQYF.

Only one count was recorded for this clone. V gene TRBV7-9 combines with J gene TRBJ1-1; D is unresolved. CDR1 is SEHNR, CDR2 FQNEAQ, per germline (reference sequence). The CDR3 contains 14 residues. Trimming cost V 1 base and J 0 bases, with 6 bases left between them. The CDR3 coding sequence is TGTGCCAGCAGCTTAGATTTGTTGAACACTGAAGCTTTCTTT. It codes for CASSLDLLNTEAFF.

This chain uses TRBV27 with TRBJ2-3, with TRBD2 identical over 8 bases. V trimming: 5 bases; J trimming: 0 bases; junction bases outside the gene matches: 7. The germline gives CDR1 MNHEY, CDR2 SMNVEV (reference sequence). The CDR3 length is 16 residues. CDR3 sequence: CASSPGGGPSTDTQYF. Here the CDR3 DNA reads TGTGCCAGCAGTCCCGGGGGGGGGCCTAGCACAGATACGCAGTATTTT.

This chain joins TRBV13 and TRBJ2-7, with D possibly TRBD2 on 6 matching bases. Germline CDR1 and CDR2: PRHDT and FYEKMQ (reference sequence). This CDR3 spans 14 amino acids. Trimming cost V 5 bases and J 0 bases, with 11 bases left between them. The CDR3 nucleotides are TGTGCCAGCAGCATTAGCGGAAGCTCCTACGAGCAGTACTTC. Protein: CASSISGSSYEQYF.

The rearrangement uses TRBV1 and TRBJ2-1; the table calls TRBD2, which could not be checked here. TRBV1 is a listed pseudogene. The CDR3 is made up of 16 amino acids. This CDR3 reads CTSSQDSGSSYNEQFF. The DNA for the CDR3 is TGCACCAGCAGCCAAGATAGCGGGTCTTCCTACAATGAGCAGTTCTTC.

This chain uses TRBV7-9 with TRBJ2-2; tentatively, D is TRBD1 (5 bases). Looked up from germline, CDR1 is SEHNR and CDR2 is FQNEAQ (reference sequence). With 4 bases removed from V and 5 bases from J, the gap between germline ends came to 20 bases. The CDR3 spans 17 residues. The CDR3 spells CASSSFSPGPGTGELFF. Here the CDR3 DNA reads TGTGCCAGCAGCTCCTTTTCCCCTGGCCCAGGGACCGGGGAGCTGTTTTTT.